What follows describes a single T cell receptor beta chain. Its antigen is still unknown. Researchers made TCR beta libraries by using iRepertoire HTBI primers and running Arm-PCR on CDR3 regions. From the multiplex PCR reads, TCRdb called clonotypes with MiXCR, one entry per CDR3 protein. The table includes 500,000 to 800,000 distinct CDR3 sequences, around 30% detected once. There are 17 residues in the CDR3. With V trimmed by 1 base and J by 3 bases, 8 bases remained unmatched. Per the germline V gene, CDR1 is SEHNR and CDR2 is FQNEAQ (reference sequence). Time point in this sample: persistent/refractory GD, antithyroid drugs over 5 years with positive TRAb. With RNA extracted from PBMCs as input, the TCR library was made. This specimen belongs to a study of regulatory T cells in long-lasting Graves disease. Study results and limitations: More public clonotypes were shared by persistent patients (around 2,500) than by new patients (about 970). Persistent Graves' patients showed a TCR diversity that was lower than that of newly diagnosed ones.

The specimen comprised peripheral blood mononuclear cells (PBMCs), sampled when the disease was refractory, from a patient treated with antithyroid drugs. The source is a female donor with Graves disease. The genes are TRBV7-9 and TRBJ1-1; 10 nucleotides line up with TRBD1. In DNA, the CDR3 is TGTGCCAGCAGCTTAGATAAGACAGGGGGCTTGGACACTGAAGCTTTCTTT. Residues: CASSLDKTGGLDTEAFF.